This TCR beta chain comes out of a study of shared T cell receptors in the human thymus. CDR1 SGHNT and CDR2 YYREEE come from the germline V gene (reference sequence). V lost 0 bases and J 5 bases, leaving 14 bases between the germline ends. CDR3 length equals 15 residues. The data were produced by immunoSEQ multiplex PCR, yet TCRdb's version contains in-frame clones alone and is incomplete. The sample contains 500,000 to 550,000 clones, 78% of which appear only once. This same sample was also taken into another study, of human thymus T cells. As that study records: Within thymic and blood repertoires, V and J gene usage appeared to be biased.

The receptor comes from a boy less than two years old with a congenital heart defect. Sequenced input: thymocytes. V gene TRBV5-4 combines with J gene TRBJ2-5; a possible D gene is TRBD2 (6 bases). CDR3 bases: TGTGCCAGCAGCTTGGCAGGGAGGCCCAGCGAGACCCAGTACTTC. Its protein product is CASSLAGRPSETQYF. The full variable domain, with the rest looked up from reference TRBV5-4 and TRBJ2-5, is ETGVTQSPTHLIKTRGQQVTLRCSSQSGHNTVSWYQQALGQGPQFIFQYYREEENGRGNFPPRFSGLQFPNYSSELNVNALELDDSALYLCASSLAGRPSETQYFGPGTRLLVL.